This T cell receptor (beta chain) emerged from a study of cytomegalovirus exposure and HLA in healthy donors. The CDR3 runs to 13 residues. Trimming took 7 bases from V and 7 from J; bases not matched to a gene: 9. Germline V gene sequence: CDR1 MNHNS, CDR2 SASEGT. In the PCR, 60 Vbeta and 13 Jbeta primers were used. Per the study methods: Among the unique TCR beta chains that a later analysis counted, roughly 80 million in all, roughly 11 million were shared. TCRdb's table, derived via immunoSEQ multiplex PCR, lists solely in-frame clones and lacks some. V, J and clone size are those of that table, while D and trimming were read from the DNA. The data show more than 200,000 clones, with about 70% seen just once and 2.6% held by the top ten.

The source material was PBMCs. The sequence came from a man aged 35 to 55 in good health and CMV-seropositive. This sequence joins TRBV6-1 and TRBJ2-7; 8 bases are shared with TRBD2. The CDR3 protein is CASNRRGVEEQYF. CDR3 coding DNA: TGTGCCAGCAACCGGCGGGGGGTGGAAGAGCAGTACTTC.